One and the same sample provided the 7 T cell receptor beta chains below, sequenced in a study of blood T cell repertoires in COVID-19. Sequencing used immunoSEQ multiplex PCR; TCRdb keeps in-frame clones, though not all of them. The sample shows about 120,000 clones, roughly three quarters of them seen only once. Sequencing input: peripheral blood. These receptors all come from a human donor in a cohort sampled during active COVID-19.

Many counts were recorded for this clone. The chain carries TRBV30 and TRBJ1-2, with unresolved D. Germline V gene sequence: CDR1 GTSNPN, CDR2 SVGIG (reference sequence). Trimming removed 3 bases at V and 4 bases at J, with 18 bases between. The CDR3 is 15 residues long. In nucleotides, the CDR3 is TGTGCCTGGAGCGCCCTTGATGTCGGGTCCTATGGCTACACCTTC. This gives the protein CAWSALDVGSYGYTF. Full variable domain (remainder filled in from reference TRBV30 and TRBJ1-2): SQTIHQWPATLVQPVGSPLSLECTVEGTSNPNLYWYRQAAGRGLQLLFYSVGIGQISSEVPQNLSASRPQDRQFILSSKKLLLSDSGFYLCAWSALDVGSYGYTFGSGTRLTVV.

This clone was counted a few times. The CDR3 DNA is TGTGCCAGCAGCCCGGGACAGCGAGCCTACGAGCAGTACTTC. It codes for CASSPGQRAYEQYF. This chain uses TRBV7-6 with TRBJ2-7, with 7 bases lining up with TRBD1. The germline V gene has CDR1 SGHVS and CDR2 FNYEAQ. V trimming: 5 bases; J trimming: 2 bases; junction bases outside the gene matches: 6. The length of the CDR3 is 14 residues.

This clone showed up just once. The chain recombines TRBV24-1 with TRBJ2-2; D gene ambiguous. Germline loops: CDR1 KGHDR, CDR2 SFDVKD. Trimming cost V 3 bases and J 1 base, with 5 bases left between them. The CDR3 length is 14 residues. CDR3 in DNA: TGTGCCACCAGTGATGCACAGAACACCGGGGAGCTGTTTTTT. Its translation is CATSDAQNTGELFF.

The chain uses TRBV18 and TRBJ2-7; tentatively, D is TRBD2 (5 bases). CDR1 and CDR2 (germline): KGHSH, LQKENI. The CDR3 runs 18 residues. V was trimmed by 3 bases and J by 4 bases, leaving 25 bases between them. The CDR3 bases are TGTGCCAGCTCACCCACTAGGCGGGCCAACAAGAGGGATTACGAGCAGTACTTC. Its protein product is CASSPTRRANKRDYEQYF.

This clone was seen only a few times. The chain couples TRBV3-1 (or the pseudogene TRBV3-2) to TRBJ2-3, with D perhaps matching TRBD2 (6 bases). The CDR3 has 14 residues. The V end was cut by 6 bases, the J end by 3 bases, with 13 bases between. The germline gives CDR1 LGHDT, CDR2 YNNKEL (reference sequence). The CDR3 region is CASSRRAMTDTQYF. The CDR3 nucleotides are TGTGCCAGCAGTCGGAGGGCCATGACAGATACGCAGTATTTT.

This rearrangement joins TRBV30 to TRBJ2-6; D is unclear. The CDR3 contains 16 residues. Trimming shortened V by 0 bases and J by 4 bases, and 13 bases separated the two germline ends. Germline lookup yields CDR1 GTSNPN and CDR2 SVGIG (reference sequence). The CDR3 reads CAWSVPVRGGANVLTF. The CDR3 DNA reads TGTGCCTGGAGTGTACCTGTGCGCGGAGGGGCCAACGTCCTGACTTTC.

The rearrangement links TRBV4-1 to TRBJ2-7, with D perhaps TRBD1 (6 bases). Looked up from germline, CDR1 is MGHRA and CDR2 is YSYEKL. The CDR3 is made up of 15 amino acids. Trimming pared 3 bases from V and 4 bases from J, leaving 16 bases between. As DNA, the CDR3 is TGCGCCAGCAGCCATACCGGGCAGGGGCCATACGAGCAGTACTTC. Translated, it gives CASSHTGQGPYEQYF.